These 15 T cell receptor beta chains were all obtained from the same sample, sequenced in a study of CD8 T cells in Susac syndrome. Reverse transcription of 0.5 to 1 ug RNA was performed with random hexamers. A single record per CDR3 protein comes from TCRdb applying MiXCR to the immunoSEQ multiplex PCR reads. This table has some 450,000 distinct CDR3 sequences, more than 80% appearing once. Sequencing used CD8+ T cells from PBMCs. The receptor set was obtained from a human donor with multiple sclerosis.

The V call is TRBV7-4, the J call TRBJ1-1, with D tentatively TRBD1 (5 bases). The CDR3 is made up of 15 amino acids. Germline CDR1 and CDR2: SGHVT and SQSDAQ. V was trimmed by 1 base and J by 1 base, leaving 10 bases between them. The CDR3 DNA is TGTGCCAGCAGCTTAGGTGGGGGTCGGAACACTGAAGCTTTCTTT. Protein: CASSLGGGRNTEAFF.

This chain links TRBV27 with TRBJ1-2; D possibly corresponds to TRBD1 (6 bases). The CDR3 consists of 15 residues. The V gene lost 1 base and the J gene lost 6 bases, with 15 bases spanning the gap. Germline V lookup: CDR1 MNHEY, CDR2 SMNVEV (reference sequence). The CDR3 sequence is CASSLLGTGADGYTF. The CDR3 coding sequence is TGTGCCAGCAGTTTATTAGGCACGGGGGCCGATGGCTACACCTTC.

The J gene is TRBJ2-1, the V gene TRBV4-1; 8 nucleotides line up with TRBD2. Trimming at V came to 1 base and at J to 13 bases, leaving 9 bases not matched to a gene. This CDR3 contains 14 residues. Germline V lookup: CDR1 MGHRA, CDR2 YSYEKL. CDR3 DNA sequence: TGCGCCAGCAGCCAAGCCGCTAGCGGGTCGGGTCAGTTCTTC. Its protein product is CASSQAASGSGQFF.

The V and J genes are TRBV5-1 and TRBJ2-5, with 13 bases aligning to TRBD2. There are 17 residues in the CDR3. The junction had 7 bases not matched to a gene; V was cut back by 3 bases and J by 2 bases. Per the germline V gene, CDR1 is SGHRS and CDR2 is YFSETQ. The CDR3 sequence is CASSSGLAGVSQETQYF. In DNA form, the CDR3 reads TGCGCCAGCAGCTCCGGACTAGCGGGGGTCTCACAAGAGACCCAGTACTTC.

CDR3 DNA sequence: TGTGCCAGTAACCAGGGACACGACTATGGCTACACCTTC. Amino acid sequence: CASNQGHDYGYTF. The genes are TRBV19 and TRBJ1-2; tentative D call: TRBD1 (6 bases). V lost 7 bases and J lost 3, with 12 bases in between. The length of the CDR3 is 13 residues. Germline V gives CDR1 LNHDA, CDR2 SQIVND (reference sequence).

The V call is TRBV6-5, the J call TRBJ2-7; 12 bases agree with TRBD1. Germline CDR1 MNHEY, CDR2 SVGAGI. The CDR3 covers 19 residues. The V and J ends lost 4 bases and 3 bases, in that order; junction bases with no gene match: 16. CDR3 in DNA: TGTGCCAGCAGTTCCCTTATTCCGGGACAGGGGGCAATTGTCTACGAGCAGTACTTC. Translation gives CASSSLIPGQGAIVYEQYF.

J is TRBJ1-1 and V is TRBV20-1; no clear D. This CDR3 is built from 15 residues. Per the germline V gene, CDR1 is DFQATT and CDR2 is SNEGSKA (reference sequence). V dropped 6 bases and J dropped 2 bases, with 19 bases sitting between them. The CDR3 bases are TGCAGTGCCGCCGGAACCGGGCAGTTAAACACTGAAGCTTTCTTT. It is translated as CSAAGTGQLNTEAFF.

This clonotype was found once. The chain combines TRBV7-9 with TRBJ2-1; D not certain. Germline-derived CDR1 and CDR2 are SEHNR and FQNEAQ (reference sequence). The germline V and J ends were trimmed by 2 bases and 8 bases, with 16 bases remaining between them. This CDR3 is 15 amino acids long. The CDR3 DNA reads as TGTGCCAGCAGCTTAATGGTCTCGACCGTCGATGAGCAGTTCTTC. Protein: CASSLMVSTVDEQFF. Supplemented by reference TRBV7-9 and TRBJ2-1, the full variable domain reads DTGVSQNPRHKITKRGQNVTFRCDPISEHNRLYWYRQTLGQGPEFLTYFQNEAQLEKSRLLSDRFSAERPKGSFSTLEIQRTEQGDSAMYLCASSLMVSTVDEQFFGPGTRLTVL.

A few counts support this clonotype. The genes are TRBV2 and TRBJ2-1; D may match TRBD1 or TRBD2 (5 bases each). CDR3 size: 12 residues. V was clipped by 10 bases and J by 4 bases, with 11 bases between them. Germline loops: CDR1 SNHLY, CDR2 FYNNEI. This CDR3 reads CAKGPPYNEQFF. CDR3 bases: TGTGCCAAGGGACCGCCTTACAATGAGCAGTTCTTC.

The chain couples TRBV6-6 to TRBJ2-5; D is perhaps TRBD1 (5 bases). CDR1 MNHNY and CDR2 SVGAGI come from the germline V gene (reference sequence). Trimming stripped 4 bases from V and 4 bases from J, with 13 bases between. The CDR3 covers 14 residues. The CDR3 region has the DNA TGTGCCAGCAGTTTGCTATTAGGGGTAGAGACCCAGTACTTC. Residues: CASSLLLGVETQYF.

The rearrangement joins TRBV7-9 to TRBJ2-7, with a tentative D call TRBD1 (6 bases). Trimming stripped 0 bases from V and 3 bases from J, with 9 bases between. The CDR3 is 14 amino acids. Looked up from germline, CDR1 is SEHNR and CDR2 is FQNEAQ (reference sequence). This CDR3 reads CASSLALGGYEQYF. CDR3 DNA: TGTGCCAGCAGCTTAGCTTTAGGGGGCTACGAGCAGTACTTC.

CDR3 residues: CASSRQGASKNIQYF. The CDR3 coding sequence is TGTGCCAGCAGTAGGCAGGGGGCCTCCAAAAACATTCAGTACTTC. The chain combines TRBV7-9 with TRBJ2-4; 8 bases match TRBD1. Germline V lookup: CDR1 SEHNR, CDR2 FQNEAQ (reference sequence). V was clipped by 6 bases and J by 2 bases; unmatched bases: 6. CDR3 length equals 15 residues.

The chain links TRBV14 to TRBJ1-6, with D possibly TRBD1 on 5 matching bases. The germline CDR1 and CDR2 sequences are SGHDN and FVKESK. Trimming took off 1 base at V and 7 bases at J, with 11 bases between the two ends. The CDR3 is 15 amino acids. CDR3 DNA sequence: TGTGCCAGCAGCCAAGTTATCCAGGGAAATTCACCCCTCCACTTT. Amino acids: CASSQVIQGNSPLHF.

The chain employs TRBV27 and TRBJ2-7; a weak D match, TRBD2 (6 bases). V gave up 7 bases and J gave up 2 bases, with 18 bases separating them. Germline assignment: CDR1 MNHEY and CDR2 SMNVEV (reference sequence). This CDR3 has 15 amino acids. Written as DNA, the CDR3 is TGTGCCAGCACCCCCACGGGACTCAACACCTACGAGCAGTACTTC. Its translation is CASTPTGLNTYEQYF.

This rearrangement joins TRBV27 to TRBJ2-3; D gene uncertain. Germline CDR1 MNHEY, CDR2 SMNVEV (reference sequence). The CDR3 is 15 residues long. Trimming removed 2 bases at V and 2 bases at J, with 11 bases between. The CDR3 DNA follows: TGTGCCAGCAGTTTAACCTCCCCGCTCACAGATACGCAGTATTTT. Protein: CASSLTSPLTDTQYF.